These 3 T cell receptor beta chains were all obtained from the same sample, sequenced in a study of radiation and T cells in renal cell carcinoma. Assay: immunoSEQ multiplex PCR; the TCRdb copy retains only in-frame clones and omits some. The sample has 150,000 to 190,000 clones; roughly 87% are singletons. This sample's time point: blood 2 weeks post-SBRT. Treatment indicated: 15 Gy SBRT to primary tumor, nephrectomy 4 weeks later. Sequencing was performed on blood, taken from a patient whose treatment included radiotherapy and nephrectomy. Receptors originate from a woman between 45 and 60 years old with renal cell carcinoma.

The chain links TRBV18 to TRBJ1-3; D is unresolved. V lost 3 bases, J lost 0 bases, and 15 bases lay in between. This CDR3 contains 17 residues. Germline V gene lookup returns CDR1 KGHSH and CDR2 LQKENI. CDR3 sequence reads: CASSPRADDNSGNTIYF. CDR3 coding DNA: TGTGCCAGCTCACCCCGTGCAGACGATAACTCTGGAAACACCATATATTTT. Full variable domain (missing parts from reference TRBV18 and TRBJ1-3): NAGVMQNPRHLVRRRGQEARLRCSPMKGHSHVYWYRQLPEEGLKFMVYLQKENIIDESGMPKERFSAEFPKEGPSILRIQQVVRGDSAAYFCASSPRADDNSGNTIYFGEGSWLTVV.

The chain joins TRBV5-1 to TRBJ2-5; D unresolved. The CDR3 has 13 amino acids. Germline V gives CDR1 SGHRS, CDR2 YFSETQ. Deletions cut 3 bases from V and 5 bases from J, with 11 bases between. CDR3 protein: CASSSAFVETQYF. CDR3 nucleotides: TGCGCCAGCAGCTCCGCGTTTGTTGAGACCCAGTACTTC.

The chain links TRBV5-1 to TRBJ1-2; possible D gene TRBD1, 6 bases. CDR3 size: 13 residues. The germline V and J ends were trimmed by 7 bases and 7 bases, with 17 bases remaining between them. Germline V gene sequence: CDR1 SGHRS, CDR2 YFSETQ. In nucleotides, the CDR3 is TGCGCCAGCTCGAATACAGGGATTGTTGGCTACACCTTC. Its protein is CASSNTGIVGYTF.